The 24 T cell receptor beta chains below were found in one sample sequenced in a study of graft-versus-host responses after intestinal transplantation. For these TCRs, the target antigens are not known. Repertoires were generated with immunoSEQ multiplex PCR, while TCRdb's copy carries only in-frame clones and drops some. The sample has 130,000 or so clones, more than 80% seen once. The material was unstimulated CD4+ T cells sorted from spleen or lymph node cells, obtained before intestinal transplant. The receptors were sampled from a human donor who received an intestinal transplant.

The sample holds one count of this clone. V usage is TRBV7-9 and J usage is TRBJ2-3; D uncertain. CDR1 and CDR2 (germline): SEHNR, FQNEAQ (reference sequence). V shed 0 bases and J shed 2 bases, with 12 bases lying between them. This CDR3 has 16 residues. The CDR3 bases are TGTGCCAGCAGCTTAGCGCGCATGGGTTTCACAGATACGCAGTATTTT. As protein: CASSLARMGFTDTQYF.

The chain combines TRBV5-1 with TRBJ2-7; 11 bases align to TRBD2. The CDR3 sequence is 15 residues long. CDR1 and CDR2 from the germline V gene are SGHRS and YFSETQ. V lost 2 bases, J lost 6 bases, and 7 bases stayed unmatched. DNA for the CDR3: TGCGCCAGCAGCTTCATTAGCGGGGGGGAGCTCGAGCAGTACTTC. Its protein product is CASSFISGGELEQYF.

Comments on this clone: The junction departs from the called germline gene at one end, perhaps through a read error. J is TRBJ2-7 and V is TRBV6-1; 9 nucleotides match TRBD1. The germline V gene encodes CDR1 MNHNS and CDR2 SASEGT. The CDR3 length is 11 residues. This CDR3 is CASSERWDRDF. The CDR3 nucleotides read TGTGCCAGCAGTGAACGGTGGGACAGGGACTTC.

The chain has TRBV20-1 and TRBJ2-3; the D is unclear. V lost 6 bases to trimming and J lost 2 bases, with 6 bases between them. The CDR3 is 11 amino acids. Germline CDR1 and CDR2: DFQATT and SNEGSKA (reference sequence). The CDR3 DNA sequence: TGCAGTGCGTTCTCCACAGATACGCAGTATTTT. Its translation is CSAFSTDTQYF.

This clone has only a few counts. The chain employs TRBV19 and TRBJ1-4; 8 positions agree with TRBD1. Germline loops: CDR1 LNHDA, CDR2 SQIVND (reference sequence). V trimming: 7 bases; J trimming: 4 bases; junction bases outside the gene matches: 11. The CDR3 consists of 16 residues. The CDR3 reads CASTSGQGGHNEKLFF. In DNA form, the CDR3 reads TGTGCCAGTACGTCAGGACAGGGTGGCCATAATGAAAAACTGTTTTTT.

This rearrangement joins TRBV18 to TRBJ2-2; D is uncertain. Trimming took 7 bases from V and 2 from J, leaving 11 bases between them. The CDR3 contains 14 residues. CDR1 is KGHSH and CDR2 is LQKENI in the germline V gene. The chain's CDR3 is CASYGLPNTGELFF. CDR3 nucleotides: TGTGCCAGCTACGGTCTACCTAACACCGGGGAGCTGTTTTTT.

This clone has only a few counts. The chain carries TRBV5-1 and TRBJ1-2; 7 bases align to TRBD1. CDR1 and CDR2 (germline): SGHRS, YFSETQ. This CDR3 is built from 14 residues. V shed 3 bases, J shed 1 base, and the junction held 3 bases outside the gene matches. CDR3: CASSSGTVNYGYTF. CDR3 bases: TGCGCCAGCAGCTCGGGGACAGTTAACTATGGCTACACCTTC.

This clone was seen a few times. The chain recombines TRBV7-2 with TRBJ1-3, with a possible D match to TRBD1 (5 bases). The V gene lost 5 bases and the J gene lost 4 bases, with 12 bases spanning the gap. CDR1 and CDR2 (germline): SGHTA, FQGNSA. The CDR3 covers 14 residues. The CDR3 sequence: CASSPGGGGNTIYF. The CDR3 nucleotides read TGTGCCAGCAGCCCCGGTGGGGGAGGAAACACCATATATTTT.

The V and J genes are TRBV11-2 and TRBJ2-3; TRBD1 matches at 8 bases. The germline V gene encodes CDR1 SGHAT and CDR2 FQNNGV. The CDR3 has 15 residues. Losses at the gene ends were 3 bases for V and 2 bases for J; bases not matched to a gene: 4. CDR3 sequence: CASSLPGQVTDTQYF. DNA of the CDR3: TGTGCCAGCAGCTTGCCGGGACAGGTCACAGATACGCAGTATTTT. The full variable domain, with the rest looked up from reference TRBV11-2 and TRBJ2-3, is EAGVAQSPRYKIIEKRQSVAFWCNPISGHATLYWYQQILGQGPKLLIQFQNNGVVDDSQLPKDRFSAERLKGVDSTLKIQPAKLEDSAVYLCASSLPGQVTDTQYFGPGTRLTVL.

This sequence joins TRBV10-2 and TRBJ1-5; D ambiguous. CDR1 and CDR2 from the germline V gene are WSHSY and SAAADI. The CDR3 totals 14 residues. Trimming removed 6 bases from V and 0 bases from J, with 9 bases in between. DNA of the CDR3: TGCGCCAGCAGCGGATCTAATAGCAATCAGCCCCAGCATTTT. It specifies CASSGSNSNQPQHF.

This rearrangement joins TRBV2 to TRBJ1-3; TRBD1 agrees at 7 bases. The CDR3 has 14 residues. CDR1 is SNHLY and CDR2 is FYNNEI in the germline V gene. V shed 5 bases and J 4 bases; nucleotides not matched to a gene: 5. CDR3 in amino acids: CASSWGTEGNTIYF. The DNA of the CDR3 is TGTGCCAGCAGTTGGGGGACAGAAGGAAACACCATATATTTT.

The chain uses TRBV20-1 and TRBJ2-5; D is unclear. The V end was cut by 6 bases, the J end by 4 bases, with 9 bases between. Germline CDR1 and CDR2: DFQATT and SNEGSKA (reference sequence). This CDR3 has 11 residues. The CDR3 is CSAPLRETQYF. The CDR3 DNA is TGCAGTGCCCCCCTCAGAGAGACCCAGTACTTC.

The CDR3 region has the DNA TGCGCCAGCAGCCAAGCGACAGGGCTCCCTGATCGTTTTGGCTACACCTTC. Translated: CASSQATGLPDRFGYTF. The chain is built from TRBV4-1 and TRBJ1-2; 7 bases are shared with TRBD1. Germline loops: CDR1 MGHRA, CDR2 YSYEKL. J was trimmed by 7 bases and V by 1 base; bases with no gene match: 15. CDR3 length: 17 residues.

The genes are TRBV2 and TRBJ2-1, with D perhaps matching TRBD2 (8 bases). Trimming stripped 5 bases from V and 9 bases from J, with 20 bases between. The CDR3 runs 15 residues. CDR1 and CDR2 from the germline V gene are SNHLY and FYNNEI. The CDR3 DNA follows: TGTGCCAGCAGTCCCGGACCGGGAGGGGGCAGTGAGCAGTTCTTC. As protein: CASSPGPGGGSEQFF. Based on the CDR3 plus reference TRBV2 and TRBJ2-1, the full variable domain is EPEVTQTPSHQVTQMGQEVILRCVPISNHLYFYWYRQILGQKVEFLVSFYNNEISEKSEIFDDQFSVERPDGSNFTLKIRSTKLEDSAMYFCASSPGPGGGSEQFFGPGTRLTVL.

V and J are TRBV5-1 and TRBJ1-6; the D is unclear. The germline gives CDR1 SGHRS, CDR2 YFSETQ. CDR3 size: 13 residues. V lost 1 base and J lost 7, with 6 bases in between. The CDR3 region is CASSLQENSPLHF. The CDR3, as DNA: TGCGCCAGCAGCTTGCAAGAAAATTCACCCCTCCACTTT.

The V and J genes are TRBV7-9 and TRBJ2-4; weak D call: TRBD2 (5 bases). The CDR3 length is 17 residues. The germline V gene has CDR1 SEHNR and CDR2 FQNEAQ (reference sequence). The V end lost 2 bases, the J end lost 7 bases, and 21 bases lay between the germline ends. Here the CDR3 reads CASSLSQARVSMNIQYF. In DNA, the CDR3 is TGTGCCAGCAGCTTAAGCCAGGCGAGGGTCTCGATGAACATTCAGTACTTC.

This chain's CDR3 is CASSLQGAKNIQYF. The CDR3 DNA reads TGTGCCAGCAGCTTACAGGGGGCCAAAAACATTCAGTACTTC. The chain recombines TRBV5-5 with TRBJ2-4; 7 nucleotides align to TRBD1. The CDR3 totals 14 residues. J was trimmed by 1 base and V by 2 bases; bases with no gene match: 0. CDR1 and CDR2 from the germline V gene are SGHKS and YYEKEE (reference sequence).

V gene TRBV19 combines with J gene TRBJ1-5, with 9 bases lining up with TRBD1. The germline CDR1 and CDR2 sequences are LNHDA and SQIVND (reference sequence). There are 16 residues in the CDR3. J was trimmed by 0 bases and V by 10 bases; bases with no gene match: 10. The DNA for the CDR3 is TGTGCCACCCGGGACAGGGCGTATTATAGCAATCAGCCCCAGCATTTT. It encodes CATRDRAYYSNQPQHF.

CDR3 in DNA: TGTGCCAGCAGTGAAAGGGACAGCGAGCAGTACTTC. It encodes CASSERDSEQYF. The V and J genes are TRBV6-1 and TRBJ2-7; TRBD1 matches 7 bases. There are 12 residues in the CDR3. With 2 bases clipped from V and 6 bases from J, the junction kept 1 base outside the gene matches. Germline assignment: CDR1 MNHNS and CDR2 SASEGT.

The gene calls are TRBV11-2 and TRBJ2-4, with a weak D call TRBD2 (5 bases). V lost 5 bases, J lost 8 bases, and 19 bases lay in between. Germline V gene sequence: CDR1 SGHAT, CDR2 FQNNGV. This CDR3 has 15 amino acids. The CDR3 loop is CASSHTSSPRDIQYF. As DNA, the CDR3 is TGTGCCAGCAGCCATACCTCCTCTCCGCGGGACATTCAGTACTTC.

The chain employs TRBV19 and TRBJ1-6; D uncertain. The CDR3 consists of 13 residues. V lost 5 bases and J lost 9, with 11 bases in between. CDR1 and CDR2 from the germline V gene are LNHDA and SQIVND (reference sequence). The CDR3: CASSAIESSPLHF. In DNA form, the CDR3 reads TGTGCCAGTAGTGCGATAGAGAGTTCACCCCTCCACTTT.

The chain joins TRBV9 to TRBJ2-1; TRBD2 agrees at 8 bases. Germline V CDR1 and CDR2: SGDLS, YYNGEE. V was pared by 4 bases and J by 10 bases, with 10 bases of the junction left unmatched. CDR3 size: 14 residues. The CDR3 sequence is CASSYSGLVDEQFF. CDR3 DNA: TGTGCCAGCAGCTATTCGGGACTAGTAGACGAGCAGTTCTTC.

The chain links TRBV6-6 to TRBJ2-2; D is uncertain. Germline assignment: CDR1 MNHNY and CDR2 SVGAGI (reference sequence). The CDR3 is made up of 15 amino acids. Deletions cut 2 bases from V and 5 bases from J, with 12 bases between. The CDR3 is CASSYRSAFTGELFF. The CDR3 nucleotides read TGTGCCAGCAGTTACCGCTCGGCGTTTACCGGGGAGCTGTTTTTT.

The chain employs TRBV6-6 and TRBJ1-5, with D unclear. The V end lost 0 bases, the J end lost 9 bases, and 12 bases lay between the germline ends. The CDR3 extends over 14 amino acids. Germline values: CDR1 MNHNY, CDR2 SVGAGI (reference sequence). The CDR3, as DNA: TGTGCCAGCAGTTACTCAGGAGTTATCGGGCCCCAGCATTTT. Translation gives CASSYSGVIGPQHF.